A single sample is the source of the 9 T cell receptor beta chains below, sequenced in a study of shared clonotypes between healthy human individuals. Produced via immunoSEQ multiplex PCR; TCRdb's table is partial and in-frame only. In the table there are approximately 1.4 million clones, under 99% of which are singletons. The sequenced sample consisted of naive CD4+ T cells sorted from blood. Subset noted: CD45RA+ positively selected. The receptors originated from a man aged 25-40 years in good health.

The chain recombines TRBV5-1 with TRBJ2-7, with D possibly being TRBD2 (5 bases). Germline V gene sequence: CDR1 SGHRS, CDR2 YFSETQ. The ends were cut back, 0 bases at V and 4 bases at J, with 23 bases in the middle. The CDR3 runs to 18 residues. CDR3: CASSLGTAGVYQTYEQYF. CDR3 nucleotides: TGCGCCAGCAGCTTGGGGACTGCGGGTGTCTATCAAACTTACGAGCAGTACTTC.

The rearrangement links TRBV7-9 to TRBJ1-2; 9 nucleotides line up with TRBD1. The V and J ends lost 0 bases and 3 bases, in that order; junction bases with no gene match: 2. The CDR3 spans 15 residues. Germline CDR1 reads SEHNR; CDR2 reads FQNEAQ (reference sequence). The CDR3 sequence is CASSLAGTGHYGYTF. The CDR3 DNA reads as TGTGCCAGCAGCTTAGCTGGGACAGGGCACTATGGCTACACCTTC. Together with reference TRBV7-9 and TRBJ1-2, the CDR3 gives the full variable domain: DTGVSQNPRHKITKRGQNVTFRCDPISEHNRLYWYRQTLGQGPEFLTYFQNEAQLEKSRLLSDRFSAERPKGSFSTLEIQRTEQGDSAMYLCASSLAGTGHYGYTFGSGTRLTVV.

J is TRBJ2-2 and V is TRBV5-1, with D uncertain. CDR1 is SGHRS, CDR2 YFSETQ, per germline. The CDR3 contains 14 residues. Trimming removed 5 bases from V and 7 bases from J, with 15 bases in between. The CDR3 reads CASRAFEWGGELFF. The CDR3 DNA sequence: TGCGCCAGCAGAGCCTTTGAATGGGGCGGGGAGCTGTTTTTT.

V gene TRBV15 combines with J gene TRBJ2-1; 9 nucleotides agree with TRBD2. V trimming: 0 bases; J trimming: 5 bases; junction bases outside the gene matches: 11. Germline V gives CDR1 LNHNV, CDR2 YYDKDF (reference sequence). This CDR3 contains 18 residues. The CDR3 nucleotides are TGTGCCACCAGCAGAGATTTACCCGGGACTAGCAAAGACAATGAGCAGTTCTTC. This codes for CATSRDLPGTSKDNEQFF.

J is TRBJ2-7 and V is TRBV19; the D call may be TRBD1 or TRBD2 (6 bases each). Per germline, CDR1 LNHDA and CDR2 SQIVND (reference sequence). V was cut by 3 bases and J by 2 bases, with 17 bases left in between. The CDR3 is 16 residues long. CDR3 residues: CASSIVGGTVAYEQYF. The CDR3 nucleotides read TGTGCCAGTAGTATCGTAGGGGGGACGGTCGCCTACGAGCAGTACTTC. The full variable domain, its missing parts supplied by reference TRBV19 and TRBJ2-7, is DGGITQSPKYLFRKEGQNVTLSCEQNLNHDAMYWYRQDPGQGLRLIYYSQIVNDFQKGDIAEGYSVSREKKESFPLTVTSAQKNPTAFYLCASSIVGGTVAYEQYFGPGTRLTVT.

This clone showed up just once. The chain links TRBV18 to TRBJ2-2; tentative D call: TRBD1 (6 bases). This CDR3 spans 14 amino acids. CDR1 and CDR2 (germline): KGHSH, LQKENI. V was shortened by 4 bases and J by 4 bases, with 10 bases between the two germline ends. CDR3 in DNA: TGTGCCAGCTCACTCGACAGGAGCACCGGGGAGCTGTTTTTT. The encoded protein is CASSLDRSTGELFF.

The chain links TRBV7-9 to TRBJ2-1, with D possibly being TRBD2 (6 bases). The V end lost 1 base, the J end lost 9 bases, and 13 bases lay between the germline ends. The germline V gene has CDR1 SEHNR and CDR2 FQNEAQ (reference sequence). The CDR3 consists of 14 residues. In nucleotides, the CDR3 is TGTGCCAGCAGCTTAGTGACCGCGGGAACTGAGCAGTTCTTC. This translates into CASSLVTAGTEQFF.

The CDR3, as DNA: TGTGCCAGCAGCTTATTGGGGCCAACAGGGAACACCGGGGAGCTGTTTTTT. This gives the protein CASSLLGPTGNTGELFF. The chain carries TRBV7-3 and TRBJ2-2; a weak D match, TRBD1 (5 bases). Trimming removed 2 bases from V and 1 base from J, with 14 bases in between. The CDR3 has 17 amino acids. CDR1 SGHTA and CDR2 FQGTGA come from the germline V gene.

The gene calls are TRBV5-1 and TRBJ2-7; 9 bases are a match to TRBD1. CDR3 length: 17 residues. Trimming took 7 bases from V and 0 from J; bases not matched to a gene: 14. The germline V gene encodes CDR1 SGHRS and CDR2 YFSETQ. CDR3 sequence reads: CASCPLPLGQGSYEQYF. The DNA of the CDR3 is TGCGCCAGCTGCCCCCTCCCTCTGGGACAGGGCTCCTACGAGCAGTACTTC.